Presented here are 16 T cell receptor beta chains from one specimen sequenced in a study of CD8 T cells in Susac syndrome. Random-hexamer reverse transcription was applied to about 0.5 to 1 ug RNA. TCRdb re-called the immunoSEQ multiplex PCR reads with MiXCR, one entry per CDR3 protein. The data show approximately 130,000 distinct CDR3 sequences, around 95% seen once. Material: CD4+ T cells from PBMCs. The receptors derive from a human donor in good health.

CDR3 residues: CASSPGTGNPYEQYF. CDR3 nucleotides: TGTGCCAGCTCACCCGGGACAGGGAATCCCTACGAGCAGTACTTC. This rearrangement joins TRBV18 to TRBJ2-7; TRBD1 matches at 9 bases. This CDR3 region has 15 residues. Germline V gives CDR1 KGHSH, CDR2 LQKENI. The trim removed 3 bases at V and 2 bases at J, leaving 5 bases unmatched.

This chain joins TRBV7-9 and TRBJ2-3; 8 bases line up with TRBD2. This CDR3 has 17 residues. V lost 4 bases to trimming and J lost 3 bases; unmatched junction nucleotides: 12. The germline gives CDR1 SEHNR, CDR2 FQNEAQ (reference sequence). The CDR3 spells CASSSPLSGRRTDTQYF. The CDR3 DNA follows: TGTGCCAGCAGCTCCCCCCTCAGCGGGAGAAGAACAGATACGCAGTATTTT.

The V call is TRBV7-2, the J call TRBJ2-5; 8 nucleotides align to TRBD1. J was trimmed by 4 bases and V by 5 bases; bases with no gene match: 9. Germline V gene sequence: CDR1 SGHTA, CDR2 FQGNSA. This CDR3 region has 15 residues. The CDR3 DNA reads TGTGCCAGCAGCCCTTCGACAGGGGTTGGAGAGACCCAGTACTTC. It specifies CASSPSTGVGETQYF.

CDR3 sequence reads: CASSYFRANEQYF. CDR3 coding DNA: TGTGCCAGCAGTTACTTCCGGGCGAACGAGCAGTACTTC. The chain has TRBV6-2 or TRBV6-3 and TRBJ2-7; D unclear. With 1 base removed from V and 5 bases from J, the gap between germline ends came to 9 bases. The CDR3 consists of 13 residues. Germline CDR1 reads MNHEY; CDR2 reads SVGEGT.

The chain joins TRBV28 to TRBJ2-1; either TRBD1 or TRBD2 may fit D (5 bases each). Germline V CDR1 and CDR2: MDHEN, SYDVKM. The V end was cut by 11 bases, the J end by 9 bases, with 23 bases between. This CDR3 region has 14 residues. The CDR3 nucleotides are TGTGCCGGATCAGGGAGTTTATTTTCATCTGAGCAGTTCTTC. It specifies CAGSGSLFSSEQFF.

This chain uses TRBV30 with TRBJ1-3; D gene unclear. CDR3 length: 12 amino acids. Per the germline V gene, CDR1 is GTSNPN and CDR2 is SVGIG (reference sequence). V dropped 1 base and J dropped 3 bases, with 4 bases sitting between them. The CDR3 is CAWSGGGNTIYF. CDR3 bases: TGTGCCTGGAGTGGGGGTGGAAACACCATATATTTT.

The chain uses TRBV4-3 and TRBJ2-7; a weak D match, TRBD2 (6 bases). Germline V lookup: CDR1 LGHNA, CDR2 YSLEER. V was clipped by 3 bases and J by 3 bases, with 15 bases between them. The CDR3 has 15 residues. CDR3 in amino acids: CASSHLLAENYEQYF. As DNA, the CDR3 is TGCGCCAGCAGCCACCTATTAGCGGAAAACTACGAGCAGTACTTC.

The J gene is TRBJ1-2, the V gene TRBV7-2; 12 bases map to TRBD1. V trimming: 5 bases; J trimming: 8 bases; junction bases outside the gene matches: 6. CDR3 length: 14 residues. Germline V gene sequence: CDR1 SGHTA, CDR2 FQGNSA. The CDR3 loop is CASSQGTGGFGYTF. The CDR3 bases are TGTGCCAGCAGCCAAGGGACAGGGGGCTTCGGCTACACCTTC.

V and J are TRBV3-1 and TRBJ2-3, with unresolved D. V lost 1 base to trimming and J lost 5 bases, with 7 bases between them. Germline assignment: CDR1 LGHDT and CDR2 YNNKEL (reference sequence). This CDR3 spans 13 amino acids. This CDR3 is CASSQGRGDTQYF. The CDR3 DNA follows: TGTGCCAGCAGCCAAGGGCGCGGAGATACGCAGTATTTT.

Comments on this clonotype: At one of its ends the junction is not consistent with the germline gene, which may arise from a read error. The CDR3 spells CASNLGFGGTYEQYF. The CDR3 DNA follows: TGTGCCAGCAACTTAGGGTTCGGGGGGACCTACGAGCAGTACTTC. The chain employs TRBV7-2 and TRBJ2-7; TRBD2 agrees at 7 bases. The CDR3 contains 15 residues. The germline V gene encodes CDR1 SGHTA and CDR2 FQGNSA.

This clonotype was seen just once. The chain joins TRBV6-1 to TRBJ1-2; 9 nucleotides match TRBD1. V gave up 6 bases and J gave up 2 bases; unmatched junction bases: 4. This CDR3 comprises 14 residues. CDR1 is MNHNS, CDR2 SASEGT, per germline. CDR3 sequence: CASRGGQGNYGYTF. CDR3 bases: TGTGCCAGCAGGGGCGGACAGGGGAACTATGGCTACACCTTC.

The CDR3 loop is CASSGTGDQPQHF. DNA of the CDR3: TGTGCCAGTTCCGGGACAGGGGATCAGCCCCAGCATTTT. The chain links TRBV19 to TRBJ1-5; 10 bases agree with TRBD1. Germline CDR1 is LNHDA and CDR2 is SQIVND (reference sequence). Unmatched junction bases numbered 3, after V lost 8 bases and J lost 5 bases. The CDR3 spans 13 residues.

A single count supports this clonotype. The CDR3 nucleotides read TGTGCCAGCAACCTAGCGGGAGCCAACGAGCAGTACTTC. Translating gives CASNLAGANEQYF. The chain has TRBV2 and TRBJ2-7, with TRBD2 identical over 10 bases. Losses at the gene ends were 7 bases for V and 5 bases for J; bases not matched to a gene: 5. CDR3 size: 13 residues. Per the germline V gene, CDR1 is SNHLY and CDR2 is FYNNEI.

J is TRBJ2-5 and V is TRBV7-9; TRBD2 agrees at 8 bases. Germline trimming cut 5 bases from V and 1 base from J; bases unmatched to any gene: 9. There are 16 residues in the CDR3. The germline gives CDR1 SEHNR, CDR2 FQNEAQ (reference sequence). The DNA for the CDR3 is TGTGCCAGCAGCCCCCAGCGGGGGTTCTTCCAAGAGACCCAGTACTTC. It is translated as CASSPQRGFFQETQYF.

As for this clonotype: An end of the junction does not agree with germline; a read error may underlie this. The CDR3 region is CASSFATMGNTEVFF. In nucleotides, the CDR3 is TGCGCCAGCAGCTTCGCAACTATGGGGAACACTGAAGTTTTCTTT. V and J are TRBV5-1 and TRBJ1-1; D gene unclear. The CDR3 spans 15 residues. Germline V CDR1 and CDR2: SGHRS, YFSETQ.

The chain is built from TRBV9 and TRBJ2-3, with TRBD1 as a possible D gene (6 bases). Trimming took off 4 bases at V and 0 bases at J, with 18 bases between the two ends. Per germline, CDR1 SGDLS and CDR2 YYNGEE. The CDR3 runs to 17 residues. CDR3: CASSLPSGTHSTDTQYF. The CDR3 DNA reads as TGTGCCAGCAGCTTACCATCCGGGACACATAGCACAGATACGCAGTATTTT.